Detailed here is one T cell receptor beta chain. The authors' processing: Cell counts per sample came from amplifying reference gene primers. Produced via immunoSEQ multiplex PCR; TCRdb's table is partial and in-frame only. The DNA was the basis for D and trimming; V, J and clone size are from that table. The sample contains approximately 300,000 clones, about 87% of which appear only once. The data are from a study of blood T cell repertoires in COVID-19. Study-wide background: The United States, Italy and Spain supplied acute and convalescent COVID-19 samples. Sample material is recorded as cDNA or gDNA derived from T cells, B-cell-depleted T cells, or PBMCs.

This receptor was obtained from a woman aged 40 to 49 with acute or convalescent COVID-19. The specimen was peripheral blood.

CDR3 residues: CASSGTYRACTF. CDR3 in DNA: TGTGCCAGCAGCGGTACATACAGGGCGTGTACCTTC. The J gene is TRBJ1-2, the V gene TRBV6-5; tentatively, D is TRBD1 (6 bases). This CDR3 contains 12 residues. The V end lost 6 bases, the J end lost 14 bases, and 19 bases lay between the germline ends. Germline V CDR1 and CDR2: MNHEY, SVGAGI.